This is a list of T cell receptor beta chains from one sample in a study of cytomegalovirus exposure and HLA in healthy donors. Profiling relied on immunoSEQ multiplex PCR, and the TCRdb table lists in-frame clones only, not all of them. The sample totals 150,000 to 200,000 clones. What was sequenced was PBMCs. The source of these receptors is a woman younger than 35 in good health and CMV-seropositive. The CDR3 runs from the conserved cysteine through the conserved F or W. Fields, in order: V gene, CDR3 length, J gene, CDR3 protein.

v_call: TRBV5-4; cdr3_length: 15; j_call: TRBJ1-2; cdr3_aa: CASSFRGTGGGGYTF
v_call: TRBV30; cdr3_length: 15; j_call: TRBJ1-1; cdr3_aa: CAWSVGGVANTEAFF
v_call: TRBV7-9; cdr3_length: 17; j_call: TRBJ2-3; cdr3_aa: CASSLQFRLAPTDTQYF
v_call: TRBV27; cdr3_length: 14; j_call: TRBJ2-1; cdr3_aa: CASKRGSSYNEQFF
v_call: TRBV29-1; cdr3_length: 14; j_call: TRBJ2-7; cdr3_aa: CSVYFGTGYDEQYF
v_call: TRBV4-3; cdr3_length: 16; j_call: TRBJ2-7; cdr3_aa: CASSQEGAGGPHEQYF
v_call: TRBV6-6; cdr3_length: 14; j_call: TRBJ1-4; cdr3_aa: CASSPTGTNEKLFF
v_call: TRBV7-2; cdr3_length: 13; j_call: TRBJ2-2; cdr3_aa: CASRQGRTGELFF
v_call: TRBV11-2; cdr3_length: 17; j_call: TRBJ2-3; cdr3_aa: CASSLLLAGEWGNTQYF
v_call: TRBV7-8; cdr3_length: 17; j_call: TRBJ1-3; cdr3_aa: CASSLRNRQGAENTIYF
v_call: TRBV7-2; cdr3_length: 16; j_call: TRBJ1-3; cdr3_aa: CASSSGQFSSGNTIYF
v_call: TRBV9; cdr3_length: 14; j_call: TRBJ2-2; cdr3_aa: CASSVDRGTGELFF
v_call: TRBV7-2; cdr3_length: 15; j_call: TRBJ2-2; cdr3_aa: CASSLEGAGTGELFF
v_call: TRBV14; cdr3_length: 12; j_call: TRBJ2-7; cdr3_aa: CASSQTMSEQYF
v_call: TRBV4-2; cdr3_length: 16; j_call: TRBJ1-6; cdr3_aa: CASSLDRDRGNSPLHF
v_call: TRBV4-1; cdr3_length: 14; j_call: TRBJ2-7; cdr3_aa: CASSPRQGTYEQYF
v_call: TRBV4-2; cdr3_length: 13; j_call: -; cdr3_aa: CASSQGGRDEQYF
v_call: TRBV30; cdr3_length: 14; j_call: TRBJ1-2; cdr3_aa: CAWLQDRAHYGYTF
v_call: TRBV15; cdr3_length: 12; j_call: TRBJ2-5; cdr3_aa: CATSELGTALNF
v_call: TRBV30; cdr3_length: 14; j_call: TRBJ2-7; cdr3_aa: CAWSGQRFSYEQYF
v_call: TRBV5-6; cdr3_length: 14; j_call: TRBJ1-2; cdr3_aa: CASSLAQGNYGYAF
v_call: TRBV5-1; cdr3_length: 13; j_call: TRBJ2-7; cdr3_aa: CASSLATEYEQYF
v_call: TRBV5-6; cdr3_length: 16; j_call: TRBJ2-1; cdr3_aa: CASSLIPGQGVDEQFF
v_call: TRBV7-3; cdr3_length: 12; j_call: TRBJ1-1; cdr3_aa: CASSPGTVEAFF
v_call: TRBV9; cdr3_length: 14; j_call: TRBJ1-2; cdr3_aa: CASSVWTGSDGYTF
v_call: TRBV5-4; cdr3_length: 15; j_call: TRBJ2-2; cdr3_aa: CASSLAGWGTGELFF
v_call: TRBV27; cdr3_length: 17; j_call: TRBJ2-2; cdr3_aa: CASSLDPGTSGAGELFF
v_call: TRBV6-6; cdr3_length: 13; j_call: TRBJ1-3; cdr3_aa: CASSIDSRNTIYF
v_call: TRBV7-9; cdr3_length: 15; j_call: TRBJ2-1; cdr3_aa: CASSLLGSSYNEQFF
v_call: TRBV5-1; cdr3_length: 16; j_call: TRBJ2-3; cdr3_aa: CASSLWGQGAADTQYF
v_call: TRBV30; cdr3_length: 15; j_call: TRBJ1-2; cdr3_aa: CAWTTGGKKNYGYTF
v_call: TRBV10-2; cdr3_length: 15; j_call: TRBJ2-4; cdr3_aa: CASSDQFLAKNIQYF